This T cell receptor beta chain was captured by sequencing in a study of regulatory T cells in long-lasting Graves disease (dated by TCRdb to the early 2020s). For the study in its entirety: To count as having persistent Graves' disease, a patient had to have received antithyroid drug treatment for over 5 years with TSH receptor autoantibodies remaining persistently positive. The study was conducted in China and was registered as a clinical trial. Antithyroid drugs had been taken for 8.5 to 11 years on average by persistent Graves' disease patients in the clinical cohort. Peripheral blood TCR sequencing and RNA sequencing compared persistent Graves' disease patients with newly diagnosed Graves' disease patients. A total of some 35 samples underwent TCR sequencing: roughly 13 from persistent and about 20 from newly diagnosed Graves' disease patients.

What the authors observed across the whole study: Sequencing and analysis were limited to the TCR beta chain. The study examined only peripheral blood because the primary lesion, thyroid tissue, could not be accessed. The small sample size was acknowledged by the authors as a limitation that may reduce accuracy. A larger number of public clonotypes was shared among persistent patients (approximately 2,500) than among newly diagnosed patients (approximately 1,000). Compared with newly diagnosed patients, patients with persistent Graves' disease had lower TCR Shannon entropy and fewer highly expanded clones, which suggests clonal expansion. TRBV28, TRBJ1-2 and TRBJ2-5 were preferentially used in persistent disease, while TRBV20-1 and TRBJ2-1 were favored in newly diagnosed disease.

This clonotype was counted between two and nine times. This clone's antigen is unknown. Base-call qualities are not available, and no considerably larger clone is one nucleotide away. The time point label for this specimen denotes: persistent/refractory GD, antithyroid drugs over 5 years with positive TRAb. For both TCR sequencing and RNA sequencing, RNA was extracted from PBMCs using TRIzol. Graves' disease was diagnosed according to American Thyroid Association guidelines. Patients for the study were recruited at an endocrinology department in Xi'an, China. Each patient gave about 10 milliliters of peripheral blood, collected in an EDTA anticoagulant tube. Ficoll Paque Plus density gradient separation was used to isolate PBMCs, and no further T cell sorting was performed. An Agilent 2100 Bioanalyzer and agarose gel were used to check RNA quality, while a NanoDrop 2000 measured RNA concentration.

Library creation used multiplex PCR. The instrument was an Illumina HiSeq 4000. To build TCR beta libraries, CDR3 regions were amplified by Arm-PCR using iRepertoire HTBI primers. Gel purification was performed on PCR products prior to sequencing. The paper's processing steps were these. A total of under 80 TRBV and approximately 13 TRBJ segments were identified across samples and were used for gene usage analysis of CDR3 amino acid clonotypes. COPE and FqMerger were used to merge filtered high-quality paired reads into contigs. BLAST was used to align contigs to the IMGT TRBV, TRBD and TRBJ reference genes, and CDR3 was defined following IMGT. Any clonotype with a frequency above 0.1% was classified as a highly expanded clone. Shannon entropy served as the measure of repertoire diversity, while the Gini coefficient captured V-J evenness. Public clonotypes were defined as clonotypes shared by more than one individual. The raw public reads went through TCRdb reprocessing: fastp at Q25, MiXCR clone calling, in-frame beta chains kept. Each entry is one CDR3 protein sequence, shown with its most common DNA and genes. The V and J calls come from TCRdb's annotation, not from the publication. The sample table lists around 400,000 distinct CDR3 sequences, roughly 23% of them with a count of one. Together, the top ten hold 25% to 30% of the sample.

CDR1 and CDR2, looked up from the germline V gene, are SGHRS and YFSETQ. Its CDR3 holds 16 amino acids, cysteine through phenylalanine. Only CDR3 DNA is held: 48 bases, read in frame from base 1. Compared with germline, V lacks 4 bases and J lacks 0 bases; bases without a gene match: 7. The sample consisted of peripheral blood mononuclear cells (PBMCs), taken when the disease was refractory, from a patient treated with antithyroid drugs. The clonotype was recovered from a woman in her thirties or forties with Graves disease. Donor details come from another sample of the same person, matched by shared clones. The chain employs TRBV5-1 and TRBJ2-1, and 7 junctional nucleotides match TRBD2. The CDR3 corresponds to CASSLSGIHSYNEQFF. The DNA is TGCGCCAGCAGCCTAAGCGGGATACACTCCTACAATGAGCAGTTCTTC. Here the CDR3 is joined to the reference TRBV5-1 and TRBJ2-1 genes, and the full variable domain is: KAGVTQTPRYLIKTRGQQVTLSCSPISGHRSVSWYQQTPGQGLQFLFEYFSETQRNKGNFPGRFSGRQFSNSRSEMNVSTLELGDSALYLCASSLSGIHSYNEQFFGPGTRLTVL.